These T cell receptor beta chains were read from a single sample in a study of blood T cell repertoires in COVID-19. Here immunoSEQ multiplex PCR was the method, and the copy in TCRdb shows in-frame clones only, minus some. The sample carries fewer than 75,000 clones, just under 80% recorded once. The sample taken for sequencing was peripheral blood. Receptor source: a woman in her sixties with acute or convalescent COVID-19. Each CDR3 is given with its conserved first and last residue. A D gene is named only where the DNA matches it firmly. The size of a clone is reported for some rows only, either as once, few or many, or as a class for expanded clones.

>-|-|TRBV2|TRBJ2-1
CASSEVGRGDNEQFF
TGTGCCAGCAGTGAAGTAGGCAGGGGGGACAATGAGCAGTTCTTC
>-|-|TRBV27|TRBJ2-7
CASSPRRGYEQYF
TGTGCCAGCAGCCCACGCCGGGGCTACGAGCAGTACTTC
>TRBD1|few|TRBV12-5|TRBJ2-7
CASAPRTGGSYEQYF
TGTGCTAGTGCCCCCCGGACAGGGGGGTCCTACGAGCAGTACTTC
>-|-|TRBV24-1|TRBJ2-1
CATSDPRSTGYNEQFF
TGTGCCACCAGTGACCCTAGATCGACAGGTTACAATGAGCAGTTCTTC
>-|-|TRBV5-1|TRBJ1-5
CASSLGLSNQPQHF
TGCGCCAGCAGCCTAGGACTTAGCAATCAGCCCCAGCATTTT
>-|once|TRBV14|TRBJ2-2
CASSQYPYTGELFF
TGTGCCAGCAGCCAATATCCCTACACCGGGGAGCTGTTTTTT
>TRBD1|-|TRBV3-1/TRBV3-2|TRBJ1-2
CASSDPQGSGYTF
TGTGCCAGCAGCGATCCACAGGGGTCTGGCTACACCTTC
>-|once|TRBV4-2|TRBJ1-1
CASSVDLQGLNTEAFF
TGTGCCAGCAGCGTCGACCTACAGGGATTGAACACTGAAGCTTTCTTT
>-|-|TRBV5-1|TRBJ2-7
CASSLGGDEQYF
TGCGCCAGCAGCTTGGGGGGGGACGAGCAGTACTTC
>-|-|TRBV5-1|TRBJ1-4
CASSPWRDEKLFF
TGCGCCAGCAGCCCGTGGAGGGATGAAAAACTGTTTTTT
>-|few|TRBV2|TRBJ2-7
CASSEGPDYEQYF
TGTGCCAGCAGTGAAGGGCCAGACTACGAGCAGTACTTC
>-|-|TRBV28|TRBJ2-6
CASTGANVLTF
TGTGCCAGCACAGGGGCCAACGTCCTGACTTTC
>TRBD1|-|TRBV28|TRBJ1-4
CASSLRTGPNEKLFF
TGTGCCAGCAGCCTACGGACAGGGCCTAATGAAAAACTGTTTTTT
>-|-|TRBV9|TRBJ1-2
CASSVAPGASYTF
TGTGCCAGCAGCGTAGCTCCAGGGGCGAGCTACACCTTC
>-|-|TRBV7-2|TRBJ1-1
CASSLQGGGTTEAFF
TGTGCCAGCAGCTTACAGGGAGGGGGTACCACTGAAGCTTTCTTT
>-|once|TRBV5-1|TRBJ1-2
CASSSGTQALGYTF
TGCGCCAGCAGTTCAGGGACTCAAGCGTTAGGCTACACCTTC
>TRBD2|-|TRBV14|TRBJ2-2
CASSQEGGLAGAGELFF
TGTGCCAGCAGCCAAGAAGGGGGGCTAGCGGGAGCCGGGGAGCTGTTTTTT
>TRBD1|-|TRBV28|TRBJ1-1
CASSPDRVTEAFF
TGTGCCAGCAGTCCGGACAGGGTCACTGAAGCTTTCTTT
>TRBD1|-|TRBV7-7|TRBJ2-7
CASSPGPGQGIYEQYF
TGTGCTAGCAGCCCAGGACCGGGACAGGGAATCTACGAGCAGTACTTC
>TRBD1|-|TRBV19|TRBJ2-7
CASSPDRDNSYEQYF
TGTGCCAGTAGTCCCGACAGGGATAACTCCTACGAGCAGTACTTC
>-|few|TRBV18|TRBJ1-3
CASSATQGEPTIYF
TGTGCCAGCTCAGCAACACAGGGTGAGCCCACCATATATTTT
>-|few|TRBV9|TRBJ2-2
CASSYSANTGELFF
TGTGCCAGCAGCTATTCAGCGAACACCGGGGAGCTGTTTTTT
>-|few|TRBV13|TRBJ1-1
CASSLAGMNTEAFF
TGTGCCAGCAGCTTAGCAGGGATGAACACTGAAGCTTTCTTT
>-|-|TRBV6-2/TRBV6-3|TRBJ1-6
CASSYGGVGSPLHF
TGTGCCAGCAGTTACGGGGGCGTCGGCTCACCCCTCCACTTT
>TRBD1|-|TRBV18|TRBJ1-3
CASSPRQGGNTIYF
TGTGCCAGCTCACCACGACAGGGCGGAAACACCATATATTTT
>TRBD1|-|TRBV28|TRBJ1-6
CASSLGQGGSPLHF
TGTGCCAGCAGTTTAGGACAGGGGGGTTCACCCCTCCACTTT
>TRBD1|-|TRBV23-1|TRBJ1-4
CASSRIGDRAPKGEKLFF
TGCGCCAGCAGTCGGATCGGCGACAGGGCACCAAAGGGTGAAAAACTGTTTTTT
>-|-|TRBV7-2|TRBJ1-2
CASSLNPGSYGYTF
TGTGCCAGCAGCTTAAATCCAGGGTCCTATGGCTACACCTTC